The 5 T cell receptor beta chains presented below share a single source sample, sequenced in a study of T-cell reconstitution after alpha-beta-depleted transplantation in children (dated by TCRdb to the mid-2010s). Summary of the overall study and its limitations: The apparently early recovery of alphabetaT-cell counts about two months after transplant reportedly depended on only several hundred rapidly expanded clones that came from non-depleted graft cells.

These receptors' targets are unknown. Library preparation used PCR. Instrument used: Illumina HiSeq 2500. TCR library preparation used molecular barcoding, with unique molecular identifiers applied to normalize quantification of the TCRbeta repertoire. TCRdb reran the public reads through fastp at Q25 and MiXCR, keeping productive beta chains. Every entry covers one CDR3 protein and lists the most common genes and DNA from its rows. The sample table contains roughly 30,000 distinct CDR3 sequences; only one count was recorded for around 6.6% of them. Jointly, the top ten make up about a quarter of the sample. Reading the label with the study, this specimen's time point is: day 60 (about 2 months) after transplantation. This sample's treatment or condition label indicates: allogeneic hematopoietic cell transplantation with graft depleted of TCRalphabeta T cells and CD19 B cells. Sequences were derived from peripheral blood, sampled 60 days after TCRalphabeta/CD19-depleted stem cell transplant. The receptors shown here come from a child under two years old who had a stem cell transplant for acute myeloid leukemia, so the T cells may come from the graft donor.

This clonotype was found many times. DNA for the CDR3: TGTGCCAGCACCGACACAGACGGACAAGAGACCCAGTACTTC. Residues: CASTDTDGQETQYF. This chain links TRBV2 with TRBJ2-5; unclear D gene. Trimming stripped 7 bases from V and 2 bases from J, with 14 bases between. The CDR3 spans 14 residues. CDR1 SNHLY and CDR2 FYNNEI come from the germline V gene.

This clonotype was counted at least ten times. CDR3 in amino acids: CASSFIGEDIQYF. The CDR3 nucleotides read TGTGCCAGCAGTTTCATCGGGGAAGACATTCAGTACTTC. The rearrangement links TRBV28 to TRBJ2-4, with D possibly TRBD2 on 5 matching bases. CDR3 size: 13 residues. Per germline, CDR1 MDHEN and CDR2 SYDVKM. The V gene lost 3 bases and the J gene lost 8 bases, with 11 bases spanning the gap.

This clonotype was detected ten times or more. This chain links TRBV20-1 with TRBJ2-6, with a possible D match to TRBD1 (5 bases). Germline V CDR1 and CDR2: DFQATT, SNEGSKA (reference sequence). CDR3 length: 15 residues. Trimming took 1 base from V and 5 from J, leaving 12 bases between them. CDR3 residues: CSARVPGLRANVLTF. The CDR3 DNA reads TGCAGTGCTAGAGTCCCAGGGTTAAGGGCCAACGTCCTGACTTTC.

This clonotype was seen ten or more times. The V gene is TRBV7-9, the J gene TRBJ2-3; TRBD2 agrees at 11 bases. With V trimmed by 5 bases and J by 0 bases, 4 bases remained unmatched. The CDR3 sequence is 16 residues long. Per the germline V gene, CDR1 is SEHNR and CDR2 is FQNEAQ (reference sequence). The CDR3 region is CASSRRTSGSTDTQYF. In DNA, the CDR3 is TGTGCCAGCAGCCGTCGGACTAGCGGGAGCACAGATACGCAGTATTTT.

In its sample, this clonotype was seen many times. The chain links TRBV9 to TRBJ2-3, with D perhaps TRBD2 (5 bases). The V gene lost 9 bases and the J gene lost 3 bases, with 20 bases spanning the gap. This CDR3 spans 15 amino acids. From germline, CDR1 is SGDLS and CDR2 YYNGEE. CDR3 in DNA: TGTGCCACCTCCCCCGGTTTAGCGTCGACAGATACGCAGTATTTT. Translating gives CATSPGLASTDTQYF.